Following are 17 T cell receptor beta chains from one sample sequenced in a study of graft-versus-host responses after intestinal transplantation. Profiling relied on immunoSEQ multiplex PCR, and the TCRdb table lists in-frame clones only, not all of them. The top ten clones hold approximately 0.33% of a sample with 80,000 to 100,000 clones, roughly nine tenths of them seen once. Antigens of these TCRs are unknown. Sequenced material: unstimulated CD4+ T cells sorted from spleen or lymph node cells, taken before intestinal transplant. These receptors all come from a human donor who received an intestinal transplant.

Here the CDR3 DNA reads TGTGCCAGCAGTTTAATCCCTCTAGCGGGAAACCACAATGAGCAGTTCTTC. As protein: CASSLIPLAGNHNEQFF. The J gene is TRBJ2-1, the V gene TRBV27; 9 nucleotides line up with TRBD2. Germline V gene lookup returns CDR1 MNHEY and CDR2 SMNVEV (reference sequence). This CDR3 contains 17 residues. V was pared by 2 bases and J by 5 bases, with 10 bases of the junction left unmatched.

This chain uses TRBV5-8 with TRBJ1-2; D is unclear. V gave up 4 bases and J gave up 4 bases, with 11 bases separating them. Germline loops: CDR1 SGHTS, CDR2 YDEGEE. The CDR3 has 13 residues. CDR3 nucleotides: TGTGCCAGCAGCCCGGGGAAGATCTATGGCTACACCTTC. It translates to CASSPGKIYGYTF.

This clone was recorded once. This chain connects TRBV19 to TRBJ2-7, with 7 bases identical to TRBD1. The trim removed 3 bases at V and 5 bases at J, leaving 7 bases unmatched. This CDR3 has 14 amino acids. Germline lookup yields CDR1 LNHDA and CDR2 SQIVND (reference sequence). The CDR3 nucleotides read TGTGCCAGTAGTATGAGGGACAGCCCTAACGAGCAGTACTTC. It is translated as CASSMRDSPNEQYF.

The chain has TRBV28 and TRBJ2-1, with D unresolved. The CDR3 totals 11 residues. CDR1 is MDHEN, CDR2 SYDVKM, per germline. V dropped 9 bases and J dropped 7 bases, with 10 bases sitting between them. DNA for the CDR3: TGTGCCAGTACCAACGGGAATGAGCAGTTCTTC. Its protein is CASTNGNEQFF.

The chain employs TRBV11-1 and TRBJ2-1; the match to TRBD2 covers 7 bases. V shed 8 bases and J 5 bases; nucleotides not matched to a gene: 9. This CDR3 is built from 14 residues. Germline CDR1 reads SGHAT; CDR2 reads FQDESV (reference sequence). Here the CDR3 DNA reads TGTGCCAGCGGAACGGGGGGACTAAACAATGAGCAGTTCTTC. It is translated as CASGTGGLNNEQFF.

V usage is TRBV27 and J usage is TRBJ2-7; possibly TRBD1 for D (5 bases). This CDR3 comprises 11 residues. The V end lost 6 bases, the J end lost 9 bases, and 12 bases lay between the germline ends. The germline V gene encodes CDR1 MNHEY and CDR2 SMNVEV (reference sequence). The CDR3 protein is CASSNRFVQYF. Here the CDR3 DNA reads TGTGCCAGCAGCAACAGGTTCGTGCAGTACTTC.

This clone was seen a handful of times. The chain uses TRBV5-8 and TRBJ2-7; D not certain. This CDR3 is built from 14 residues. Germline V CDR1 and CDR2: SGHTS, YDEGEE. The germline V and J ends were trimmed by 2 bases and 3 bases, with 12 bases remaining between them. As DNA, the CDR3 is TGTGCCAGCAGCTTTCTACTCCTTGGCTACGAGCAGTACTTC. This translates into CASSFLLLGYEQYF.

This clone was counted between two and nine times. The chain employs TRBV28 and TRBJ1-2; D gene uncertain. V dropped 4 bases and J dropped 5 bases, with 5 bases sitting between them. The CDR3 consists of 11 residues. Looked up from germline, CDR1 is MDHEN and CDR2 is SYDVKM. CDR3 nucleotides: TGTGCCAGCAGTTCAGCGTATGGCTACACCTTC. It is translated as CASSSAYGYTF.

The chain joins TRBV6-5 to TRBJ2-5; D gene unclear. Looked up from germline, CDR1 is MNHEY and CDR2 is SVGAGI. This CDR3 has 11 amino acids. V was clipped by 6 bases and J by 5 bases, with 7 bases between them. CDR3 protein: CASSRDETQYF. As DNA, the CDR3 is TGTGCCAGCAGCCGAGATGAGACCCAGTACTTC.

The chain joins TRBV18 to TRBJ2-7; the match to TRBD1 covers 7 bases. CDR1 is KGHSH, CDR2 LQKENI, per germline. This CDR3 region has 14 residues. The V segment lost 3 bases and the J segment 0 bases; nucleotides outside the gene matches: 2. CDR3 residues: CASSPNRGSYEQYF. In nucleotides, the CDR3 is TGTGCCAGCTCACCGAACAGGGGCTCCTACGAGCAGTACTTC. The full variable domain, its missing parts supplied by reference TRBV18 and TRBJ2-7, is NAGVMQNPRHLVRRRGQEARLRCSPMKGHSHVYWYRQLPEEGLKFMVYLQKENIIDESGMPKERFSAEFPKEGPSILRIQQVVRGDSAAYFCASSPNRGSYEQYFGPGTRLTVT.

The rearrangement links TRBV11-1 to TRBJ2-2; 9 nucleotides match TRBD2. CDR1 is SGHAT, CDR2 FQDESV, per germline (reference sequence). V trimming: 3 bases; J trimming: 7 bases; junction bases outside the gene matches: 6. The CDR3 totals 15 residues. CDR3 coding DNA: TGTGCCAGCAGCTTTGCGGGGGGGCTGGACGGGGAGCTGTTTTTT. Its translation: CASSFAGGLDGELFF.

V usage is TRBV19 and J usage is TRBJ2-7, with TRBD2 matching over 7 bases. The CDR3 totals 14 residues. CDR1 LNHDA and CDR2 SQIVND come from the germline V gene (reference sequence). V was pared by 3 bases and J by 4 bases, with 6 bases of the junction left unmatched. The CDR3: CASSMGGNGYEQYF. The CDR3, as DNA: TGTGCCAGTAGTATGGGGGGGAACGGGTACGAGCAGTACTTC.

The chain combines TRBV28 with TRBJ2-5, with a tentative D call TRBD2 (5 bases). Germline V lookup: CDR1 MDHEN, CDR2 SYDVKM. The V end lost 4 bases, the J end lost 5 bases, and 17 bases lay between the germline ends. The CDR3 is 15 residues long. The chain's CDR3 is CASSSLVPPGETQYF. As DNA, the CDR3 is TGTGCCAGCAGTTCCCTAGTCCCGCCGGGGGAGACCCAGTACTTC. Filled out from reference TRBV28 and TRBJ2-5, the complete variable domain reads DVKVTQSSRYLVKRTGEKVFLECVQDMDHENMFWYRQDPGLGLRLIYFSYDVKMKEKGDIPEGYSVSREKKERFSLILESASTNQTSMYLCASSSLVPPGETQYFGPGTRLLVL.

In DNA form, the CDR3 reads TGTGCCAGCAGTGAATTTCGAGCGGGGCGCACAGATACGCAGTATTTT. Translating it yields CASSEFRAGRTDTQYF. J is TRBJ2-3 and V is TRBV2, with 7 bases aligning to TRBD2. With V trimmed by 2 bases and J by 1 base, 6 bases remained unmatched. CDR1 is SNHLY and CDR2 is FYNNEI in the germline V gene. The CDR3 consists of 16 residues.

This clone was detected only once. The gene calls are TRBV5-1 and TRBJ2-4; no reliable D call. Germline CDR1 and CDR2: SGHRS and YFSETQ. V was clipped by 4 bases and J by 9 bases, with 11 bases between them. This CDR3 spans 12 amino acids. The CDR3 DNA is TGCGCCAGCAGCCCTGACTTAGGCATTCAGTACTTC. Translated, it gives CASSPDLGIQYF. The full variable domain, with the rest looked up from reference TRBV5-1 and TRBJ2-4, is KAGVTQTPRYLIKTRGQQVTLSCSPISGHRSVSWYQQTPGQGLQFLFEYFSETQRNKGNFPGRFSGRQFSNSRSEMNVSTLELGDSALYLCASSPDLGIQYFGAGTRLSVL.

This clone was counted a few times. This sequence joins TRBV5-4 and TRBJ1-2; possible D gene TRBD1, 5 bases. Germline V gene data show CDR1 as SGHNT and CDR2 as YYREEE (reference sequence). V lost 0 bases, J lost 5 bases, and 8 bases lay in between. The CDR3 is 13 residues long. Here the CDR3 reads CASSLVGDYGYTF. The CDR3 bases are TGTGCCAGCAGCTTGGTAGGGGATTATGGCTACACCTTC.

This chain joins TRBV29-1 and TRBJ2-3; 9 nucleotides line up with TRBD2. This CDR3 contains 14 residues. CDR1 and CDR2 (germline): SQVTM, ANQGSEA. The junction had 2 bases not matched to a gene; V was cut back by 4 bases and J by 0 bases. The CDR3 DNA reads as TGCAGCGTTGCCGGACTAGCGAGCACAGATACGCAGTATTTT. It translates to CSVAGLASTDTQYF.